This entry lists 19 T cell receptor beta chains sequenced from one sample in a study of a mutant IDH1 vaccine in newly diagnosed glioma. Profiled with immunoSEQ multiplex PCR; TCRdb holds only in-frame clones, not every one. Here the sample spans 50,000 to 65,000 clones, around 85% being singletons. The antigens these receptors bind are not known. Noted time point: week 35, safety follow-up. Each vaccine dose was 300 ug of mutant IDH1 20-mer peptide, with topical imiquimod. Source: PBMCs, taken from a glioma patient whose treatment included an IDH1 peptide vaccine. The receptor set was obtained from a man aged 35-49 years with glioma.

The genes are TRBV6-5 and TRBJ2-5, with 11 bases matching TRBD2. V gave up 6 bases and J gave up 4 bases; unmatched junction bases: 7. Per germline, CDR1 MNHEY and CDR2 SVGAGI. The CDR3 has 15 residues. As DNA, the CDR3 is TGTGCCAGCAGACCCGAACTAGCGGGAGCAGAGACCCAGTACTTC. It specifies CASRPELAGAETQYF.

The chain joins TRBV7-8 to TRBJ2-7; 10 positions match TRBD1. Germline CDR1 SGHVS, CDR2 FQNEAQ. The CDR3 is 14 residues long. Germline trimming cut 6 bases from V and 3 bases from J; bases unmatched to any gene: 5. The CDR3 region has the DNA TGTGCCAGCAGGGGACAGGGGAAACGCTACGAGCAGTACTTC. Its translation is CASRGQGKRYEQYF.

The chain recombines TRBV18 with TRBJ2-7; possibly TRBD1 for D (5 bases). The V end was cut by 3 bases, the J end by 5 bases, with 8 bases between. This CDR3 region has 12 residues. CDR1 and CDR2 from the germline V gene are KGHSH and LQKENI. CDR3: CASSPQGDEQYF. The CDR3 coding sequence is TGTGCCAGCTCACCCCAGGGTGACGAGCAGTACTTC.

The CDR3 here is CASREGRIAGGLGDTQYF. DNA of the CDR3: TGTGCCAGCAGGGAGGGCCGTATAGCGGGAGGACTAGGGGATACGCAGTATTTT. This chain links TRBV2 with TRBJ2-3, with 10 positions matching TRBD2. The CDR3 length is 18 residues. The trim removed 6 bases at V and 6 bases at J, leaving 18 bases unmatched. The germline V gene encodes CDR1 SNHLY and CDR2 FYNNEI.

V is TRBV7-9 and J is TRBJ2-5, with D uncertain. Trimming stripped 1 base from V and 5 bases from J, with 5 bases between. CDR1 and CDR2 from the germline V gene are SEHNR and FQNEAQ (reference sequence). The CDR3 covers 12 residues. CDR3 loop: CASSLVGETQYF. DNA for the CDR3: TGTGCCAGCAGCTTAGTGGGGGAGACCCAGTACTTC.

The chain is built from TRBV7-3 and TRBJ1-4; perhaps TRBD1 as D (5 bases). V was cut by 4 bases and J by 3 bases, with 12 bases left in between. From germline, CDR1 is SGHTA and CDR2 FQGTGA. This CDR3 spans 15 amino acids. CDR3 in amino acids: CASSWEGLANEKLFF. CDR3 nucleotide sequence: TGTGCCAGCAGCTGGGAGGGGCTAGCTAATGAAAAACTGTTTTTT.

This sequence joins TRBV7-2 and TRBJ1-2; D might be TRBD1 (6 bases). The CDR3 is 15 residues long. Trimming took off 5 bases at V and 0 bases at J, with 13 bases between the two ends. The germline CDR1 and CDR2 sequences are SGHTA and FQGNSA. CDR3 coding DNA: TGTGCCAGCAGCCAATGGACAGCCGCTAACTATGGCTACACCTTC. Residues: CASSQWTAANYGYTF. Variable domain in full (rest from reference TRBV7-2 and TRBJ1-2): GAGVSQSPSNKVTEKGKDVELRCDPISGHTALYWYRQSLGQGLEFLIYFQGNSAPDKSGLPSDRFSAERTGGSVSTLTIQRTQQEDSAVYLCASSQWTAANYGYTFGSGTRLTVV.

V gene TRBV19 combines with J gene TRBJ2-7; possibly TRBD1 for D (6 bases). Trimming removed 5 bases from V and 5 bases from J, with 16 bases in between. Germline V gene lookup returns CDR1 LNHDA and CDR2 SQIVND (reference sequence). The CDR3 spans 14 residues. In DNA, the CDR3 is TGTGCCAGTAGTTTACAATCGGGACACCACGAGCAGTACTTC. Protein: CASSLQSGHHEQYF.

The rearrangement links TRBV19 to TRBJ1-4; D gene ambiguous. V was pared by 3 bases and J by 8 bases, with 13 bases between. CDR1 and CDR2 from the germline V gene are LNHDA and SQIVND (reference sequence). The CDR3 length is 14 residues. CDR3 DNA: TGTGCCAGTAGTATGTCACCCGAGAGGGAAAAACTGTTTTTT. This translates into CASSMSPEREKLFF.

This sequence joins TRBV7-2 and TRBJ2-1; TRBD1 aligns across 10 bases. V trimming: 3 bases; J trimming: 1 base; junction bases outside the gene matches: 0. CDR1 is SGHTA and CDR2 is FQGNSA in the germline V gene. The CDR3 covers 15 residues. The CDR3 DNA reads TGTGCCAGCAGCTTGGACAGGGGGTCCTACAATGAGCAGTTCTTC. This translates into CASSLDRGSYNEQFF.

The chain is built from TRBV5-1 and TRBJ2-3; D is uncertain. The germline V and J ends were trimmed by 4 bases and 4 bases, with 4 bases remaining between them. Germline V lookup: CDR1 SGHRS, CDR2 YFSETQ. The CDR3 totals 11 residues. CDR3 in DNA: TGCGCCAGCAGCGGGGCAGATACGCAGTATTTT. As protein: CASSGADTQYF.

The chain combines TRBV5-4 with TRBJ2-7, with D unresolved. CDR1 is SGHNT, CDR2 YYREEE, per germline (reference sequence). V shed 0 bases and J shed 2 bases, with 9 bases lying between them. This CDR3 spans 14 amino acids. CDR3 DNA: TGTGCCAGCAGCTTGGGGTACACCGCCTACGAGCAGTACTTC. It translates to CASSLGYTAYEQYF.

In this sample, this clone turned up once. This chain connects TRBV18 to TRBJ1-2, with TRBD1 as a possible D gene (5 bases). The CDR3 spans 14 residues. Germline assignment: CDR1 KGHSH and CDR2 LQKENI. Trimming shortened V by 2 bases and J by 7 bases, and 14 bases separated the two germline ends. CDR3 DNA: TGTGCCAGCTCACCATCGACTACAGGTTCTGGCTACACCTTC. It encodes CASSPSTTGSGYTF.

This chain uses TRBV5-4 with TRBJ2-3; 8 bases fit TRBD2. V lost 2 bases and J lost 0; bases outside the gene matches: 2. CDR1 is SGHNT and CDR2 is YYREEE in the germline V gene (reference sequence). The CDR3 covers 15 residues. The CDR3: CASSFGGGSTDTQYF. The CDR3 coding sequence is TGTGCCAGCAGCTTCGGCGGGGGGAGCACAGATACGCAGTATTTT.

The chain is built from TRBV20-1 and TRBJ2-1, with unresolved D. The CDR3 length is 9 residues. The V end was cut by 4 bases, the J end by 9 bases, with 4 bases between. Germline V CDR1 and CDR2: DFQATT, SNEGSKA (reference sequence). The CDR3 coding sequence is TGCAGTGCTACACGTGAGCAGTTCTTC. Its protein product is CSATREQFF.

This clone appeared a single time. The gene calls are TRBV5-1 and TRBJ2-3; D is unclear. Trimming removed 0 bases at V and 9 bases at J, with 5 bases between. The CDR3 has 11 residues. CDR1 SGHRS and CDR2 YFSETQ come from the germline V gene. For the CDR3, the DNA is TGCGCCAGCAGCTTGGGGTCGACGCAGTATTTT. Translation gives CASSLGSTQYF.

V gene TRBV19 combines with J gene TRBJ1-1; D not resolved. V lost 6 bases, J lost 1 base, and 9 bases lay in between. The CDR3 length is 13 residues. CDR1 and CDR2 from the germline V gene are LNHDA and SQIVND (reference sequence). Written as DNA, the CDR3 is TGTGCCAGTAGGGAGGGAACGAACACTGAAGCTTTCTTT. Translating gives CASREGTNTEAFF.

This clone came up once. CDR3 in amino acids: CATSRKTGLAGQETQYF. The CDR3 nucleotides are TGTGCCACCAGCAGGAAAACGGGACTAGCGGGGCAAGAGACCCAGTACTTC. The rearrangement uses TRBV15 and TRBJ2-5; 13 bases map to TRBD2. This CDR3 is 17 amino acids long. V lost 3 bases, J lost 2 bases, and 6 bases stayed unmatched. Germline lookup yields CDR1 LNHNV and CDR2 YYDKDF (reference sequence).

The chain links TRBV7-9 to TRBJ1-4; 9 positions match TRBD1. J gave up 15 bases and V 5 bases, and 10 bases lay outside the gene matches. The V gene's germline CDR1 is SEHNR and CDR2 FQNEAQ (reference sequence). CDR3 size: 13 residues. The CDR3 spells CASSPGTGKFVFF. CDR3 bases: TGTGCCAGCAGCCCCGGGACAGGGAAATTTGTGTTTTTT.